The 21 T cell receptor beta chains presented below share a single source sample, sequenced in a study of CD8 T cells in ankylosing spondylitis. Study-level findings and limits: Among TCR beta sequences, a motif of several highly homologous variants appeared characteristic of ankylosing spondylitis blood.

Which antigens these TCRs recognize remains unknown. TCRdb itself ran the 5' RACE reads through MiXCR, one entry per CDR3 protein. Found here are more than 400,000 distinct CDR3 sequences, approximately 5.3% of them singletons; the top ten hold under 4.5%. Sequenced sample: blood, either unsorted or a sorted T cell fraction (not recorded which). These receptors all stem from a male donor with ankylosing spondylitis.

This clonotype was picked up many times. The chain has TRBV27 and TRBJ2-5, with 7 bases aligning to TRBD1. The length of the CDR3 is 14 residues. J lost 4 bases, V lost 5 bases, and 7 bases had no gene match. Germline assignment: CDR1 MNHEY and CDR2 SMNVEV (reference sequence). The CDR3 protein is CASSPTTGRETQYF. The CDR3, as DNA: TGTGCCAGCAGTCCGACGACAGGGAGAGAGACCCAGTACTTC.

This clonotype showed up many times. The rearrangement links TRBV12-3 or TRBV12-4 to TRBJ2-2; D gene ambiguous. Trimming shortened V by 3 bases and J by 5 bases, and 7 bases separated the two germline ends. The CDR3 sequence is 13 residues long. CDR3 region: CASSFSKTGELFF. The CDR3 DNA follows: TGTGCCAGCAGTTTCTCTAAAACCGGGGAGCTGTTTTTT.

This clonotype was found many times. The chain couples TRBV27 to TRBJ2-7, with a possible D match to TRBD1 (6 bases). The CDR3 is 15 residues long. Germline CDR1 reads MNHEY; CDR2 reads SMNVEV (reference sequence). Deletions cut 6 bases from V and 0 bases from J, with 15 bases between. CDR3 sequence (DNA): TGTGCCAGCAGCGGGCCGGGACAATCCTCCTACGAGCAGTACTTC. It is translated as CASSGPGQSSYEQYF.

The chain recombines TRBV19 with TRBJ2-1; D is perhaps TRBD1 (6 bases). The germline V gene encodes CDR1 LNHDA and CDR2 SQIVND (reference sequence). Trimming took off 3 bases at V and 1 base at J, with 10 bases between the two ends. CDR3 length: 15 residues. Here the CDR3 reads CASSIGDISYNEQFF. DNA of the CDR3: TGTGCCAGTAGTATTGGGGACATATCCTACAATGAGCAGTTCTTC.

This clonotype was seen ten or more times. The chain links TRBV9 to TRBJ2-1; the D gene is possibly TRBD1 (5 bases). Trimming removed 4 bases from V and 0 bases from J, with 11 bases in between. The length of the CDR3 is 15 residues. Germline CDR1 reads SGDLS; CDR2 reads YYNGEE. In DNA, the CDR3 is TGTGCCAGCAGCCCGCAGGGTTTCTCCTACAATGAGCAGTTCTTC. Amino acids: CASSPQGFSYNEQFF.

The chain has TRBV4-2 and TRBJ1-5; D is unresolved. CDR1 LGHNA and CDR2 YNFKEQ come from the germline V gene. Trimming stripped 4 bases from V and 7 bases from J, with 14 bases between. The CDR3 is made up of 14 amino acids. CDR3 amino acids: CASSPGLDWQPQHF. The DNA of the CDR3 is TGTGCCAGCAGCCCCGGGCTTGACTGGCAGCCCCAGCATTTT.

At least ten counts were recorded for this clonotype. This sequence joins TRBV12-3 or TRBV12-4 and TRBJ2-7; 8 bases are shared with TRBD1. The CDR3 sequence is 15 residues long. Trimming at V came to 5 bases and at J to 1 base, leaving 7 bases not matched to a gene. As DNA, the CDR3 is TGTGCCAGCAGTCCCGGGACAGGATTTTCCTACGAGCAGTACTTC. Amino acids: CASSPGTGFSYEQYF.

This clonotype occurred many times. The chain is built from TRBV12-3 or TRBV12-4 and TRBJ1-3; no clear D gene. V was clipped by 4 bases and J by 0 bases, with 13 bases between them. This CDR3 region has 16 residues. The CDR3 nucleotides read TGTGCCAGCAGTTCCGGCGGCGGTTCCTCTGGAAACACCATATATTTT. The encoded protein is CASSSGGGSSGNTIYF.

In this sample, this clonotype turned up many times. The chain employs TRBV11-1 and TRBJ2-5; 10 bases agree with TRBD2. Germline assignment: CDR1 SGHAT and CDR2 FQDESV (reference sequence). After removal of 5 bases from V and 3 bases from J, the junction contained 6 bases not matched to a gene. CDR3 size: 15 residues. For the CDR3, the DNA is TGTGCCAGCAGCAGAGCGGGGGGGCTAGAAGAGACCCAGTACTTC. It yields the protein CASSRAGGLEETQYF.

This clonotype was seen a few times. The chain is built from TRBV7-9 and TRBJ2-4, with D possibly being TRBD2 (7 bases). The germline V gene has CDR1 SEHNR and CDR2 FQNEAQ (reference sequence). CDR3 length: 16 amino acids. V was cut by 5 bases and J by 0 bases, with 14 bases left in between. The CDR3, as DNA: TGTGCCAGCAGCCCACAGGGAGGGCTAGCCAAAAACATTCAGTACTTC. It is translated as CASSPQGGLAKNIQYF.

The CDR3: CASRGTVARNTEAFF. The CDR3 nucleotides are TGTGCCAGCAGGGGGACAGTCGCCCGGAACACTGAAGCTTTCTTT. The J gene is TRBJ1-1, the V gene TRBV3-1; 7 positions match TRBD1. V was clipped by 6 bases and J by 1 base; unmatched bases: 8. The CDR3 sequence is 15 residues long. The germline V gene encodes CDR1 LGHDT and CDR2 YNNKEL (reference sequence).

This sequence joins TRBV20-1 and TRBJ2-7; D is unclear. Germline lookup yields CDR1 DFQATT and CDR2 SNEGSKA (reference sequence). CDR3 length: 13 residues. Trimming cost V 5 bases and J 3 bases, with 14 bases left between them. This CDR3 reads CSAPGSGYYEQYF. CDR3 in DNA: TGCAGTGCTCCAGGATCCGGGTACTACGAGCAGTACTTC.

This clonotype was seen ten or more times. The rearrangement joins TRBV20-1 to TRBJ2-3; D gene uncertain. CDR3 length: 13 amino acids. CDR1 and CDR2 (germline): DFQATT, SNEGSKA (reference sequence). Deletions cut 3 bases from V and 6 bases from J, with 13 bases between. CDR3 sequence (DNA): TGCAGTGCTAGGAAGCCCTCCTCTGATACGCAGTATTTT. It yields the protein CSARKPSSDTQYF.

This clonotype was counted at least ten times. The CDR3 bases are TGTGCCAGCAGTTTAGTAGGCGGGTCAGGAAGGGCAGACTCCTACAATGAGCAGTTCTTC. Translation: CASSLVGGSGRADSYNEQFF. The genes are TRBV12-3 or TRBV12-4 and TRBJ2-1; D might be TRBD2 (5 bases). There are 20 residues in the CDR3. With 1 base removed from V and 0 bases from J, the gap between germline ends came to 22 bases.

V and J are TRBV20-1 and TRBJ1-5, with D possibly being TRBD1 (5 bases). From germline, CDR1 is DFQATT and CDR2 SNEGSKA (reference sequence). CDR3 size: 15 residues. V lost 2 bases, J lost 5 bases, and 16 bases lay in between. The CDR3 DNA reads as TGCAGTGCTAGATTAGGGCAGGGAGATCATCAGCCCCAGCATTTT. It is translated as CSARLGQGDHQPQHF.

In this sample, this clonotype turned up many times. Written as DNA, the CDR3 is TGTGCCAGCAGCTGGGGAGTCAAAAACATTCAGTACTTC. Protein product: CASSWGVKNIQYF. The chain uses TRBV12-3 or TRBV12-4 and TRBJ2-4, with D perhaps matching TRBD2 (5 bases). Deletions cut 6 bases from V and 3 bases from J, with 9 bases between. CDR3 size: 13 residues.

This clonotype was seen ten or more times. The chain couples TRBV7-6 to TRBJ2-7; 8 bases fit TRBD1. The CDR3 runs 16 residues. Germline trimming cut 5 bases from V and 5 bases from J; bases unmatched to any gene: 14. Germline-derived CDR1 and CDR2 are SGHVS and FNYEAQ. CDR3 coding DNA: TGTGCCAGCAGCCCCAAGCAGGGGGCTTATTACCACGAGCAGTACTTC. Translating gives CASSPKQGAYYHEQYF.

The table lists this clonotype with many counts. This chain links TRBV6-5 with TRBJ2-3; D is possibly TRBD2 (6 bases). Trimming cost V 0 bases and J 2 bases, with 12 bases left between them. Germline CDR1 is MNHEY and CDR2 is SVGAGI. CDR3 length: 16 residues. CDR3 region: CASSYSRGRYTDTQYF. CDR3 bases: TGTGCCAGCAGTTACTCTCGGGGGAGGTACACAGATACGCAGTATTTT.

The chain joins TRBV28 to TRBJ2-7, with unresolved D. Germline V lookup: CDR1 MDHEN, CDR2 SYDVKM. The CDR3 is 14 amino acids. The ends were cut back, 2 bases at V and 1 base at J, with 9 bases in the middle. The CDR3 region is CASSLGRQSYEQYF. CDR3 nucleotides: TGTGCCAGCAGTTTAGGACGGCAGTCCTACGAGCAGTACTTC.

With regard to this clonotype: A clone one base away is much larger, so this may be a read error. The chain recombines TRBV28 with TRBJ2-5; D perhaps matches TRBD2 (6 bases). The germline V gene encodes CDR1 MDHEN and CDR2 SYDVKM. The CDR3 consists of 14 residues. CDR3 sequence: CAISFGAGLGTQYF. The CDR3 region has the DNA TGTGCCATCAGTTTTGGGGCGGGGCTCGGGACCCAGTACTTC. The full variable domain, with the rest looked up from reference TRBV28 and TRBJ2-5, is DVKVTQSSRYLVKRTGEKVFLECVQDMDHENMFWYRQDPGLGLRLIYFSYDVKMKEKGDIPEGYSVSREKKERFSLILESASTNQTSMYLCAISFGAGLGTQYFGPGTRLLVL.

This chain links TRBV4-2 with TRBJ2-5; perhaps TRBD2 as D (5 bases). V lost 1 base, J lost 5 bases, and 11 bases lay in between. The germline V gene has CDR1 LGHNA and CDR2 YNFKEQ. This CDR3 region has 14 residues. CDR3 in amino acids: CASSQVSGYETQYF. The CDR3 nucleotides are TGTGCCAGCAGCCAAGTATCGGGGTACGAGACCCAGTACTTC.